This T cell receptor beta chain appears in the sequencing data of a study of T cell responses to AZD1222 COVID-19 vaccine. Study results and caveats: The breadth and depth of Spike-specific TCRs increased once two AZD1222 doses had been given. Clonal diversity was possibly underestimated; the donors were predominantly white British and more often female.

Repertoires were generated with immunoSEQ multiplex PCR, while TCRdb's copy carries only in-frame clones and drops some. The top ten clones hold approximately 1.5% of a sample with 200,000 to 250,000 clones, less than 95% of them seen once. The V gene end was trimmed by 8 bases and the J gene end by 1 base; junction bases not matched to a gene: 3. CDR1 MNHEY and CDR2 SVGAGI come from the germline V gene. The CDR3 contains 15 residues. A remark on this clone: The antigen is unknown.

This chain connects TRBV6-5 to TRBJ2-6; 9 bases line up with TRBD1. The sequence was collected from an adult who received the MenACWY meningococcal vaccine as a control. Source: peripheral blood, taken 28 days after the second dose of the MenACWY control vaccine. CDR3 nucleotides: TGTGCCAGCGGGGGACAGGGATCTGGGGCCAACGTCCTGACTTTC. It encodes CASGGQGSGANVLTF.